This T cell receptor (beta chain) stems from a study of CD8 T cells in Susac syndrome. Study-level information: Of the sequenced Susac syndrome patients, about six had active disease and fewer than ten were in remission.

Study-level findings and limits: Regarding the TCR sequencing and HLA analysis, the study admitted that a relatively small number of individuals were involved.

Recently defined diagnostic criteria classed the Susac syndrome patients as definite or probable. As concerns this clonotype: What it binds is unknown.

The CDR3 sequence is 17 residues long. Germline loops: CDR1 DFQATT, CDR2 SNEGSKA (reference sequence). The junction had 10 bases not matched to a gene; V was cut back by 1 base and J by 0 bases. Reverse transcription used roughly 0.5 to 1 ug RNA and random hexamers. The amplification used immunoSEQ multiplex PCR on TCR beta CDR3; it spanned 54 Vbeta and 13 Jbeta. TCRdb re-called the immunoSEQ multiplex PCR reads with MiXCR, one entry per CDR3 protein. The sample has around 200,000 distinct CDR3 sequences; roughly 95% are singletons. This sequence joins TRBV20-1 and TRBJ2-5; 8 nucleotides align to TRBD2. Input material: CD4+ T cells from PBMCs. This clonotype was sampled from a human donor with Susac syndrome. As DNA, the CDR3 is TGCAGTGCTAGAGTAGGGGGGCGGGGGGCGGACCAAGAGACCCAGTACTTC. It translates to CSARVGGRGADQETQYF.